This T cell receptor (beta chain) is drawn from a study of OX40 agonist ivuxolimab in advanced cancers. Study results and limitations: There were also nonresponders showing low normalized T-cell clonal expansion. Clonal expansion was among the lowest in partial responders at 0.1-3.0 mg/kg, especially CD8+. Antigen specificity of clonally expanded peripheral T cells was not established.

This CDR3 is built from 15 residues. Trimming cost V 5 bases and J 2 bases, with 16 bases left between them. Germline CDR1 and CDR2: SGHAT and FQNNGV. As to this clone: As yet, its antigen is unknown.

Sequencing used immunoSEQ multiplex PCR; TCRdb keeps in-frame clones, though not all of them. The repertoire holds some 77,000 clones, with more than 80% as singletons. Blood sampling was done at baseline, cycle 4 day 1, and cycle 7 day 1. The TCR originated in an adult with an advanced solid tumor such as melanoma, head and neck, liver or kidney cancer. This sequence joins TRBV11-2 and TRBJ2-7; D is unresolved. Material: CD4+ or CD8+ T cells sorted from blood, obtained in a trial of the OX40 agonist ivuxolimab. CDR3: CASSLLSNTAYEQYF. DNA of the CDR3: TGTGCCAGCAGCCTCCTGTCCAACACCGCCTACGAGCAGTACTTC.